This entry lists 30 T cell receptor beta chains sequenced from one sample in a study of blood T cell repertoires in COVID-19. Assay used: immunoSEQ multiplex PCR; TCRdb lists only in-frame clones, some missing. The table includes some 330,000 clones, around 87% detected once. Input material: PBMCs or T cells enriched from blood (not recorded which). The receptors here all came from a man aged 40-49 years in a cohort exposed to, infected with or recovered from COVID-19 (not recorded which).

The chain joins TRBV6-5 to TRBJ2-1, with 8 bases aligning to TRBD2. Germline-derived CDR1 and CDR2 are MNHEY and SVGAGI. The CDR3 has 14 amino acids. Trimming took 8 bases from V and 9 from J; bases not matched to a gene: 12. CDR3 nucleotide sequence: TGTGCCAGCGGACCGGGACTCGGGAGGGGTGAGCAGTTCTTC. This translates into CASGPGLGRGEQFF.

With regard to this clone: Distinct nucleotide sequences in the sample also encode this CDR3. This chain uses TRBV5-1 with TRBJ1-1; possibly TRBD1 for D (6 bases). V was pared by 3 bases and J by 2 bases, with 11 bases between. Germline CDR1 reads SGHRS; CDR2 reads YFSETQ. The CDR3 is 14 residues long. The CDR3: CASSSDRTNTEAFF. The DNA for the CDR3 is TGCGCCAGCAGCTCAGACAGGACTAACACTGAAGCTTTCTTT.

CDR3 amino acids: CASSLRTLGDNEQFF. In DNA, the CDR3 is TGTGCCAGCAGCTTGCGTACGTTGGGCGACAATGAGCAGTTCTTC. The chain recombines TRBV13 with TRBJ2-1; no reliable D call. CDR3 length equals 15 residues. V lost 3 bases, J lost 5 bases, and 14 bases lay in between. Per the germline V gene, CDR1 is PRHDT and CDR2 is FYEKMQ (reference sequence). The full variable domain, its missing parts supplied by reference TRBV13 and TRBJ2-1, is AAGVIQSPRHLIKEKRETATLKCYPIPRHDTVYWYQQGPGQDPQFLISFYEKMQSDKGSIPDRFSAQQFSDYHSELNMSSLELGDSALYFCASSLRTLGDNEQFFGPGTRLTVL.

This chain joins TRBV6-6 and TRBJ2-2, with D possibly being TRBD2 (5 bases). Trimming removed 0 bases at V and 6 bases at J, with 8 bases between. Looked up from germline, CDR1 is MNHNY and CDR2 is SVGAGI (reference sequence). This CDR3 is 14 amino acids long. Here the CDR3 reads CASSYSPGSGELFF. In nucleotides, the CDR3 is TGTGCCAGCAGTTACTCCCCGGGGTCCGGGGAGCTGTTTTTT.

This rearrangement joins TRBV10-3 to TRBJ2-2; TRBD2 matches 7 bases. V shed 0 bases and J 7 bases; nucleotides not matched to a gene: 14. This CDR3 has 18 amino acids. Looked up from germline, CDR1 is ENHRY and CDR2 is SYGVKD. The chain's CDR3 is CAISESSLAGISIGELFF. CDR3 nucleotide sequence: TGTGCCATCAGTGAGTCGAGTTTAGCGGGCATAAGTATCGGGGAGCTGTTTTTT.

V is TRBV24-1 and J is TRBJ1-4, with a tentative D call TRBD1 (5 bases). Germline V gene data show CDR1 as KGHDR and CDR2 as SFDVKD. CDR3 length: 13 amino acids. V dropped 3 bases and J dropped 8 bases, with 9 bases sitting between them. The CDR3 region has the DNA TGTGCCACCAGTGATGTTAGGGGAGAAAAACTGTTTTTT. It codes for CATSDVRGEKLFF.

The J gene is TRBJ2-1, the V gene TRBV7-2; TRBD2 aligns across 11 bases. The V and J ends lost 1 base and 1 base, in that order; junction bases with no gene match: 9. CDR1 and CDR2 from the germline V gene are SGHTA and FQGNSA. The CDR3 is made up of 19 amino acids. CDR3 sequence reads: CASSLGYSGRASSYNEQFF. In DNA form, the CDR3 reads TGTGCCAGCAGCTTAGGGTATAGCGGGAGGGCCAGTTCCTACAATGAGCAGTTCTTC.

This clone has just a few counts. The chain joins TRBV2 to TRBJ2-5; a possible D gene is TRBD1 (5 bases). Per the germline V gene, CDR1 is SNHLY and CDR2 is FYNNEI. The CDR3 contains 13 residues. The ends were cut back, 7 bases at V and 2 bases at J, with 11 bases in the middle. CDR3: CASTRQIQETQYF. The CDR3 DNA reads TGTGCCAGCACTAGACAGATACAAGAGACCCAGTACTTC.

The J gene is TRBJ1-1, the V gene TRBV7-9; D gene ambiguous. Per germline, CDR1 SEHNR and CDR2 FQNEAQ (reference sequence). There are 13 residues in the CDR3. V lost 3 bases, J lost 10 bases, and 15 bases lay in between. CDR3 region: CASSFEGGGRAFF. The CDR3, as DNA: TGTGCCAGCAGCTTCGAGGGAGGCGGGCGAGCTTTCTTT.

To note about this clone: The same CDR3 can be traced to other DNA sequences in this sample. J is TRBJ2-3 and V is TRBV6-1; 8 bases map to TRBD1. The CDR3 spans 16 residues. V shed 2 bases and J 1 base; nucleotides not matched to a gene: 5. Germline V gene lookup returns CDR1 MNHNS and CDR2 SASEGT. The CDR3 loop reads CASSEPPGQGTDTQYF. Written as DNA, the CDR3 is TGTGCCAGCAGTGAACCGCCGGGACAGGGCACAGATACGCAGTATTTT.

This chain links TRBV7-7 with TRBJ2-7, with 11 bases matching TRBD1. Germline V gives CDR1 SSHAT, CDR2 FNYEAQ (reference sequence). Trimming at V came to 5 bases and at J to 4 bases, leaving 13 bases not matched to a gene. CDR3 length: 17 amino acids. The CDR3 loop reads CASSKGPLGTGGYEQYF. In DNA, the CDR3 is TGTGCCAGCAGCAAAGGCCCACTCGGGACAGGGGGATACGAGCAGTACTTC.

This clone was seen only a few times. V and J are TRBV18 and TRBJ2-1; D is perhaps TRBD2 (5 bases). Germline V gene sequence: CDR1 KGHSH, CDR2 LQKENI. The CDR3 has 14 amino acids. V dropped 1 base and J dropped 5 bases, with 9 bases sitting between them. The CDR3 DNA follows: TGTGCCAGCTCACCACGGGAGTCCAACAATGAGCAGTTCTTC. Translating gives CASSPRESNNEQFF.

The chain joins TRBV18 to TRBJ1-3; no clear D. Deletions cut 3 bases from V and 0 bases from J, with 12 bases between. In germline, CDR1 is KGHSH, CDR2 LQKENI. The CDR3 covers 16 residues. The CDR3 sequence: CASSPSAVSSGNTIYF. In DNA, the CDR3 is TGTGCCAGCTCACCTTCGGCGGTGAGCTCTGGAAACACCATATATTTT. Drawing the rest from reference TRBV18 and TRBJ1-3, the complete variable domain is NAGVMQNPRHLVRRRGQEARLRCSPMKGHSHVYWYRQLPEEGLKFMVYLQKENIIDESGMPKERFSAEFPKEGPSILRIQQVVRGDSAAYFCASSPSAVSSGNTIYFGEGSWLTVV.

This clone was counted a single time. The chain has TRBV5-4 and TRBJ1-2; the match to TRBD1 covers 9 bases. CDR1 SGHNT and CDR2 YYREEE come from the germline V gene (reference sequence). The CDR3 is made up of 14 amino acids. V lost 3 bases to trimming and J lost 7 bases; unmatched junction nucleotides: 7. The CDR3 DNA reads as TGTGCCAGCAGCTCTTACACAGGGGGCCGTGGCTACACCTTC. Residues: CASSSYTGGRGYTF.

The chain is built from TRBV15 and TRBJ2-7, with 11 bases aligning to TRBD2. The CDR3 extends over 15 amino acids. The J segment lost 0 bases and the V segment lost 5 bases, leaving 3 bases of the junction unmatched. The germline V gene has CDR1 LNHNV and CDR2 YYDKDF (reference sequence). The CDR3: CATSPGLADSYEQYF. The DNA of the CDR3 is TGTGCCACCAGCCCGGGACTAGCGGACTCCTACGAGCAGTACTTC.

The chain carries TRBV10-3 and TRBJ2-1, with 8 bases lining up with TRBD2. CDR3 size: 15 residues. With 2 bases clipped from V and 5 bases from J, the junction kept 5 bases outside the gene matches. From germline, CDR1 is ENHRY and CDR2 SYGVKD. This CDR3 is CAISETSGPNNEQFF. The CDR3, as DNA: TGTGCCATCAGTGAGACTAGCGGACCTAACAATGAGCAGTTCTTC.

The chain couples TRBV27 to TRBJ2-6, with D possibly being TRBD2 (5 bases). Germline-derived CDR1 and CDR2 are MNHEY and SMNVEV (reference sequence). V was shortened by 6 bases and J by 0 bases, with 6 bases between the two germline ends. CDR3 length: 14 amino acids. The CDR3 DNA reads as TGTGCCAGCAGGGGAGCCTCTGGGGCCAACGTCCTGACTTTC. It codes for CASRGASGANVLTF.

This clone was observed once. The CDR3 DNA reads TGTGCCAGCAGCTTAGTCAGCGGTACGACCTACGAGCAGTACTTC. Protein: CASSLVSGTTYEQYF. The V call is TRBV7-2, the J call TRBJ2-7; a weak D match, TRBD2 (5 bases). This CDR3 is built from 15 residues. V was trimmed by 1 base and J by 2 bases, leaving 12 bases between them. The V gene's germline CDR1 is SGHTA and CDR2 FQGNSA. Looking up the rest from reference TRBV7-2 and TRBJ2-7 gives the full variable domain: GAGVSQSPSNKVTEKGKDVELRCDPISGHTALYWYRQSLGQGLEFLIYFQGNSAPDKSGLPSDRFSAERTGGSVSTLTIQRTQQEDSAVYLCASSLVSGTTYEQYFGPGTRLTVT.

The rearrangement uses TRBV19 and TRBJ2-7, with 8 bases identical to TRBD1. CDR1 and CDR2 from the germline V gene are LNHDA and SQIVND (reference sequence). The CDR3 is 15 amino acids. Trimming removed 5 bases from V and 2 bases from J; junction bases left unmatched: 8. The CDR3 sequence is CASSGTGTGTYEQYF. The CDR3 bases are TGTGCCAGTAGTGGAACCGGGACAGGAACCTACGAGCAGTACTTC.

Note on this clone: The same CDR3 can be traced to other DNA sequences in this sample. The rearrangement joins TRBV18 to TRBJ2-7, with 8 bases matching TRBD2. The CDR3 length is 14 residues. Germline-derived CDR1 and CDR2 are KGHSH and LQKENI. The V segment lost 2 bases and the J segment 0 bases; nucleotides outside the gene matches: 0. DNA of the CDR3: TGTGCCAGCTCACCAGGGACTAGCTCCTACGAGCAGTACTTC. Protein sequence: CASSPGTSSYEQYF.

The genes are TRBV7-3 and TRBJ1-1; no reliable D call. The germline V and J ends were trimmed by 5 bases and 1 base, with 11 bases remaining between them. This CDR3 contains 14 residues. CDR1 SGHTA and CDR2 FQGTGA come from the germline V gene. CDR3 in amino acids: CASSRSAGNTEAFF. The CDR3 bases are TGTGCCAGCAGCCGATCGGCGGGGAACACTGAAGCTTTCTTT.

The chain employs TRBV5-1 and TRBJ1-1; 10 positions match TRBD1. V shed 3 bases, J shed 4 bases, and the junction held 9 bases outside the gene matches. The CDR3 consists of 16 residues. CDR1 SGHRS and CDR2 YFSETQ come from the germline V gene. The CDR3 spells CASSYPGQGLGTEAFF. CDR3 bases: TGCGCCAGCAGCTATCCGGGACAGGGGCTAGGCACTGAAGCTTTCTTT.

The V gene is TRBV5-1, the J gene TRBJ2-1; 7 positions match TRBD2. The germline V gene has CDR1 SGHRS and CDR2 YFSETQ. The CDR3 loop spans 15 amino acids. J was trimmed by 7 bases and V by 0 bases; bases with no gene match: 7. CDR3 sequence (DNA): TGCGCCAGCAGCTTGGCTCTAGCGGAGCTTAATGAGCAGTTCTTC. It codes for CASSLALAELNEQFF.

The chain combines TRBV19 with TRBJ1-4; 7 bases map to TRBD1. Germline loops: CDR1 LNHDA, CDR2 SQIVND (reference sequence). The CDR3 consists of 14 residues. The trim removed 5 bases at V and 8 bases at J, leaving 8 bases unmatched. The CDR3, as DNA: TGTGCCAGTAGTTGGAGGGGGCCTGGGGAAAAACTGTTTTTT. It translates to CASSWRGPGEKLFF.

J is TRBJ2-1 and V is TRBV11-2, with 11 bases fitting TRBD2. Per the germline V gene, CDR1 is SGHAT and CDR2 is FQNNGV. The CDR3 loop spans 17 amino acids. V gave up 5 bases and J gave up 9 bases; unmatched junction bases: 15. CDR3: CASSPLITSGSRGEQFF. The CDR3 coding sequence is TGTGCCAGCAGCCCACTAATAACTAGCGGGAGTAGAGGTGAGCAGTTCTTC.

The chain carries TRBV28 and TRBJ1-2; 9 bases line up with TRBD1. Germline V gives CDR1 MDHEN, CDR2 SYDVKM. J was trimmed by 4 bases and V by 5 bases; bases with no gene match: 5. The CDR3 is 14 residues long. The DNA of the CDR3 is TGTGCCAGCAGTATAACGGGACAGGGCTATGGCTACACCTTC. This encodes CASSITGQGYGYTF.

V and J are TRBV13 and TRBJ2-2; 10 bases match TRBD2. Germline V gene lookup returns CDR1 PRHDT and CDR2 FYEKMQ (reference sequence). This CDR3 contains 16 residues. The trim removed 5 bases at V and 5 bases at J, leaving 8 bases unmatched. The CDR3 coding sequence is TGTGCCAGCAGCCCGAGGACTAGCGGAGGGACCGGGGAGCTGTTTTTT. Its protein product is CASSPRTSGGTGELFF.

This rearrangement joins TRBV6-5 to TRBJ1-5; 9 nucleotides align to TRBD1. This CDR3 is built from 15 residues. Germline CDR1 MNHEY, CDR2 SVGAGI. V gave up 6 bases and J gave up 3 bases; unmatched junction bases: 6. The CDR3 bases are TGTGCCAGCAGGGGGGACAGGGCACCCAATCAGCCCCAGCATTTT. This encodes CASRGDRAPNQPQHF.

The chain has TRBV28 and TRBJ1-2; 10 bases match TRBD1. The CDR3 totals 14 residues. CDR1 MDHEN and CDR2 SYDVKM come from the germline V gene. J was trimmed by 4 bases and V by 5 bases; bases with no gene match: 4. CDR3 residues: CASSPGTGAYGYTF. The CDR3 bases are TGTGCCAGCAGTCCCGGGACAGGGGCCTATGGCTACACCTTC.

The chain links TRBV5-4 to TRBJ2-3; 8 nucleotides agree with TRBD2. The length of the CDR3 is 13 residues. V gave up 10 bases and J gave up 1 base; unmatched junction bases: 5. CDR1 and CDR2 (germline): SGHNT, YYREEE (reference sequence). CDR3 region: CAVGLAGTDTQYF. In nucleotides, the CDR3 is TGTGCCGTCGGACTAGCCGGCACAGATACGCAGTATTTT.